This entry lists 6 T cell receptor beta chains sequenced from one sample in a study of cytomegalovirus exposure and HLA in healthy donors. Primers included in the PCR were 60 Vbeta and 13 Jbeta primers. The protocol was immunoSEQ multiplex PCR, while the TCRdb copy is restricted to in-frame clones and leaves out a portion. In the table there are over 250,000 clones, about nine tenths of which are singletons. Sequencing used PBMCs. The receptors stem from a man aged 40-49 years in good health and CMV-seropositive.

V usage is TRBV15 and J usage is TRBJ2-7, with a possible D match to TRBD1 (6 bases). Germline V CDR1 and CDR2: LNHNV, YYDKDF (reference sequence). The CDR3 loop spans 15 amino acids. V shed 4 bases and J shed 4 bases, with 17 bases lying between them. The CDR3 DNA follows: TGTGCCACCAGCATTAGCCCCAACCAGGGGTACGAGCAGTACTTC. Translated: CATSISPNQGYEQYF.

The chain is built from TRBV5-6 and TRBJ1-4; possible D gene TRBD1, 5 bases. Germline V gene sequence: CDR1 SGHDT, CDR2 YYEEEE. V was trimmed by 0 bases and J by 6 bases, leaving 12 bases between them. The CDR3 has 15 residues. CDR3 region: CASSLAAGRHEKLFF. In nucleotides, the CDR3 is TGTGCCAGCAGCTTGGCCGCAGGGAGGCATGAAAAACTGTTTTTT.

The rearrangement joins TRBV7-2 to TRBJ2-7; D call uncertain. The CDR3 is made up of 13 amino acids. Germline CDR1 is SGHTA and CDR2 is FQGNSA. With 3 bases removed from V and 2 bases from J, the gap between germline ends came to 8 bases. The CDR3 region is CASSFSRAYEQYF. The CDR3 DNA reads TGTGCCAGCAGCTTTTCTCGGGCCTACGAGCAGTACTTC.

V is TRBV19 and J is TRBJ2-1; 9 nucleotides agree with TRBD2. The germline V gene has CDR1 LNHDA and CDR2 SQIVND (reference sequence). The CDR3 covers 15 residues. With 2 bases clipped from V and 4 bases from J, the junction kept 3 bases outside the gene matches. The CDR3, as DNA: TGTGCCAGTAGTATAACGCTAGCGGGATACAATGAGCAGTTCTTC. Protein sequence: CASSITLAGYNEQFF.

This sequence joins TRBV9 and TRBJ2-7, with 7 nucleotides matching TRBD1. The V gene end was trimmed by 4 bases and the J gene end by 0 bases; junction bases not matched to a gene: 10. This CDR3 has 16 residues. Germline V gene data show CDR1 as SGDLS and CDR2 as YYNGEE. CDR3 amino acids: CASSQRGTADSYEQYF. The DNA for the CDR3 is TGTGCCAGCAGCCAGAGGGGGACAGCCGACTCCTACGAGCAGTACTTC.

This clone is a singleton in its sample. Here the CDR3 DNA reads TGTGCCAGTAGTAATGACCCGGGACTCTTCTACAATGAGCAGTTCTTC. Amino acids: CASSNDPGLFYNEQFF. The chain uses TRBV19 and TRBJ2-1; possibly TRBD2 for D (6 bases). The CDR3 runs to 16 residues. Germline loops: CDR1 LNHDA, CDR2 SQIVND (reference sequence). V lost 4 bases, J lost 3 bases, and 16 bases lay in between. The full variable domain, in which reference TRBV19 and TRBJ2-1 provide the parts outside the CDR3, is DGGITQSPKYLFRKEGQNVTLSCEQNLNHDAMYWYRQDPGQGLRLIYYSQIVNDFQKGDIAEGYSVSREKKESFPLTVTSAQKNPTAFYLCASSNDPGLFYNEQFFGPGTRLTVL.